The rows below give T cell receptor beta chains drawn from one sample of a study of blood T cells in healthy people across ages. TCRdb reprocessed the 5' RACE reads with MiXCR, giving one entry per CDR3 protein. In the table there are some 800,000 distinct CDR3 sequences, roughly 25% of which are singletons. This same sample was also part of a study on T cells of mothers and their children.

The sample taken for sequencing was blood. Source of these receptors: a boy aged 5-17 years in good health. Each CDR3 is given with its conserved first and last residue. The order of the fields is CDR3 DNA, CDR3 protein, V gene, clone size, J gene, CDR3 length, D gene. The D gene is left open where the match is weak. Not every row has a clone size; where given, it reads once, few, many or a size class.

CDR3 DNA: TGTGCCAGCAGATTGAGGGCTTTGGGAACCTACAATGAGCAGTTCTTC
CDR3 protein: CASRLRALGTYNEQFF
V gene: TRBV13
clone size: few
J gene: TRBJ2-1
CDR3 length: 16
D gene: .

CDR3 DNA: TGCAGCGTTGAAGATAAGGGGACAGGGAACTATGGCTACACCTTC
CDR3 protein: CSVEDKGTGNYGYTF
V gene: TRBV29-1
clone size: .
J gene: TRBJ1-2
CDR3 length: 15
D gene: TRBD1

CDR3 DNA: TGCAGTGCTACAAATTCCGACTACGAGCAGTACTTC
CDR3 protein: CSATNSDYEQYF
V gene: TRBV20-1
clone size: few
J gene: TRBJ2-7
CDR3 length: 12
D gene: .

CDR3 DNA: TGTGCCAGCAGTTTGGACAAATCCTACGAGCAGTACTTC
CDR3 protein: CASSLDKSYEQYF
V gene: TRBV28
clone size: few
J gene: TRBJ2-7
CDR3 length: 13
D gene: .

CDR3 DNA: TGCGCCAGCAGCCAAGAGTGGACTAGCGGGAACTACGAGCAGTACTTC
CDR3 protein: CASSQEWTSGNYEQYF
V gene: TRBV4-1
clone size: few
J gene: TRBJ2-7
CDR3 length: 16
D gene: TRBD2

CDR3 DNA: TGTGCCATCAGTGAGTCGAACCCGTCGGCGGGTTTCTTT
CDR3 protein: CAISESNPSAGFF
V gene: TRBV10-3
clone size: .
J gene: TRBJ1-1
CDR3 length: 13
D gene: .

CDR3 DNA: TGCAGCGTTGAAGATCTAGGGCCGGACAGGGGATACACTGAAGCTTTCTTT
CDR3 protein: CSVEDLGPDRGYTEAFF
V gene: TRBV29-1
clone size: few
J gene: TRBJ1-1
CDR3 length: 17
D gene: TRBD1

CDR3 DNA: TGTGCCAGCAGGGGCGGTACCATTCCCTACGAGCAGTACTTC
CDR3 protein: CASRGGTIPYEQYF
V gene: TRBV28
clone size: .
J gene: TRBJ2-7
CDR3 length: 14
D gene: .

CDR3 DNA: TGTGCCAGCAGTTGTACAGTGATAGGAGGTGAAAAACTGTTTTTT
CDR3 protein: CASSCTVIGGEKLFF
V gene: TRBV6-5
clone size: .
J gene: TRBJ1-4
CDR3 length: 15
D gene: .

CDR3 DNA: TGTGCCAGCAGCCAAGGGACAGGGGCTAATGAAAAACTGTTTTTT
CDR3 protein: CASSQGTGANEKLFF
V gene: TRBV14
clone size: .
J gene: TRBJ1-4
CDR3 length: 15
D gene: TRBD1

CDR3 DNA: TGTGCCAGCAGCCAATTCTCTAGCGGGAGATCCTACGAGCAGTACTTC
CDR3 protein: CASSQFSSGRSYEQYF
V gene: TRBV3-1
clone size: few
J gene: TRBJ2-7
CDR3 length: 16
D gene: TRBD2

CDR3 DNA: TGTGCCAGCAGGGAGACAGGGGTAGAGACCCAGTACTTC
CDR3 protein: CASRETGVETQYF
V gene: TRBV28
clone size: .
J gene: TRBJ2-5
CDR3 length: 13
D gene: TRBD1

CDR3 DNA: TGTGCCAGCAGCGTAGGAGGGAGGGACACAGATACGCAGTATTTT
CDR3 protein: CASSVGGRDTDTQYF
V gene: TRBV9
clone size: .
J gene: TRBJ2-3
CDR3 length: 15
D gene: TRBD2

CDR3 DNA: TGTGCCAGCAGTGAGTATCTCTACGAGCAGTACTTC
CDR3 protein: CASSEYLYEQYF
V gene: TRBV25-1
clone size: .
J gene: TRBJ2-7
CDR3 length: 12
D gene: .

CDR3 DNA: TGTGCCATCAGTGCGACAACCAGGGAGCTGTTTTTT
CDR3 protein: CAISATTRELFF
V gene: TRBV10-3
clone size: .
J gene: TRBJ2-2
CDR3 length: 12
D gene: .